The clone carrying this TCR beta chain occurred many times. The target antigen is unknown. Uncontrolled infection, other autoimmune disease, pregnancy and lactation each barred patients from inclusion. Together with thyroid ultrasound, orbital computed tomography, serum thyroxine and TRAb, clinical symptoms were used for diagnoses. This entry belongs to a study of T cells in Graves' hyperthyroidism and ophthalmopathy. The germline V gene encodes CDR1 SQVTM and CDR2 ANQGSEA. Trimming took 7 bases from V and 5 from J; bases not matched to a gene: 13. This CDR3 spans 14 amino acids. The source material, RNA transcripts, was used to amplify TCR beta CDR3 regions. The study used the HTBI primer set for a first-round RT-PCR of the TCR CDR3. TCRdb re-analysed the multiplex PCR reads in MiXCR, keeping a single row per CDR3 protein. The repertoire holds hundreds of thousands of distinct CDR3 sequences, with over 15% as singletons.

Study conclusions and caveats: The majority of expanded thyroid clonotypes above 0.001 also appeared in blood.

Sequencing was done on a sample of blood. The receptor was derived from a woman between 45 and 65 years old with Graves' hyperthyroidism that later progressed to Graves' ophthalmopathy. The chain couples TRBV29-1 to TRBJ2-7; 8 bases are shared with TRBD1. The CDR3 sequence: CSGGMRQGSDEQYF. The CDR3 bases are TGCAGCGGGGGCATGAGACAGGGGTCGGACGAGCAGTACTTC.